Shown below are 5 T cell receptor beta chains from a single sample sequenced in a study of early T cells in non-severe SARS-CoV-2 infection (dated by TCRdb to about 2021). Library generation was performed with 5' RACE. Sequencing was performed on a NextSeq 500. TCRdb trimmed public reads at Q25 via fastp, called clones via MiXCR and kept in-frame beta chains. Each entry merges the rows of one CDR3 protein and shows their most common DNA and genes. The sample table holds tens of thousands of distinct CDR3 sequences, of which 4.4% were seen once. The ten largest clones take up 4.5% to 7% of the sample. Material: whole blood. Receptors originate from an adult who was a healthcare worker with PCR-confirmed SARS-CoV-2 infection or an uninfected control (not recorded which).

In DNA, the CDR3 is TGTGCCAGCAGTGAAGCGGGGACAATTATGTACACCGGGGAGCTGTTTTTT. This translates into CASSEAGTIMYTGELFF. The chain is built from TRBV6-1 and TRBJ2-2; D may be TRBD1 (6 bases). The V gene's germline CDR1 is MNHNS and CDR2 SASEGT. CDR3 length equals 17 residues. Trimming removed 0 bases from V and 3 bases from J, with 14 bases in between.

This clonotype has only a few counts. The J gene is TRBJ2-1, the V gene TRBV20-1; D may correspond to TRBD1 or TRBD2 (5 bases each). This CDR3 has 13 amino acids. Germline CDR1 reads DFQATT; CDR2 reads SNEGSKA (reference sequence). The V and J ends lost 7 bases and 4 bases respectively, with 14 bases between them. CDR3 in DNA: TGCAGTGTCCCTCCGGGACCGTACAATGAGCAGTTCTTC. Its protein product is CSVPPGPYNEQFF.

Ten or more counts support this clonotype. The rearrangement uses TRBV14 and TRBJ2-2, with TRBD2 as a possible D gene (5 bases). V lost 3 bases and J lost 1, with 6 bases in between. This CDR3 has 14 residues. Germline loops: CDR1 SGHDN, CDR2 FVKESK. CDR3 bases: TGTGCCAGCAGCCACGAGGGGAACACCGGGGAGCTGTTTTTT. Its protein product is CASSHEGNTGELFF.

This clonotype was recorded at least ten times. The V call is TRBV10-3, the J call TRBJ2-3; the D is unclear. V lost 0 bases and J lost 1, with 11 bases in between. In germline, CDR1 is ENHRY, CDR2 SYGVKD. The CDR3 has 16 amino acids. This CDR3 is CAISESLGRGTDTQYF. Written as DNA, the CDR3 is TGTGCCATCAGTGAGTCCCTAGGTCGGGGCACAGATACGCAGTATTTT.

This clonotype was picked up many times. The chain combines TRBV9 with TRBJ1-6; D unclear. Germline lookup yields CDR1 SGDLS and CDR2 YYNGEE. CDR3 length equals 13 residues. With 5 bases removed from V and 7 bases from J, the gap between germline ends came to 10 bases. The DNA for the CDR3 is TGTGCCAGCAGAAGAGGAGAAAATTCACCCCTCCACTTT. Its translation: CASRRGENSPLHF. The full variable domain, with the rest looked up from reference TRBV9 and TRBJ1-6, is DSGVTQTPKHLITATGQRVTLRCSPRSGDLSVYWYQQSLDQGLQFLIQYYNGEERAKGNILERFSAQQFPDLHSELNLSSLELGDSALYFCASRRGENSPLHFGNGTRLTVT.